These T cell receptor beta chains were read from a single sample in a study of blood T cell repertoires in COVID-19. Data came from immunoSEQ multiplex PCR; TCRdb stores just in-frame clones and leaves some out. The sample has roughly 480,000 clones; 89% are singletons. What was sequenced was peripheral blood. These receptors all stem from a man between 18 and 35 years old with COVID-19, enrolled during active disease. CDR3s include the opening cysteine and the closing phenylalanine or tryptophan. A D gene is named only where the DNA matches it firmly. Size values are once, few and many counts, or a class for expanded clones, and some rows have none.

v_gene: TRBV4-1
abundance: NA
j_gene: TRBJ2-2
d_gene: NA
CDR3nt: TGCGCCAGCAGCCAACTACTAGAGACCGGGGAGCTGTTTTTT
CDR3aa: CASSQLLETGELFF

v_gene: TRBV5-4
abundance: NA
j_gene: TRBJ2-7
d_gene: TRBD2
CDR3nt: TGTGCCAGCAGCTTAGCGGGGGCGGACTCCTACGAGCAGTACTTC
CDR3aa: CASSLAGADSYEQYF

v_gene: TRBV12-3/TRBV12-4
abundance: NA
j_gene: TRBJ2-7
d_gene: TRBD1
CDR3nt: TGTGCCAGTAAGACAGGGTCTTACGAGCAGTACTTC
CDR3aa: CASKTGSYEQYF

v_gene: TRBV29-1
abundance: once
j_gene: TRBJ2-1
d_gene: TRBD2
CDR3nt: TGCAGCGGTTTAGCGGGAGGGCCCGGTAGATACAATGAGCAGTTCTTC
CDR3aa: CSGLAGGPGRYNEQFF

v_gene: TRBV7-9
abundance: NA
j_gene: TRBJ1-1
d_gene: NA
CDR3nt: TGTGCCAGCAGCTTAGATCAGGGGATGAACACTGAAGCTTTCTTT
CDR3aa: CASSLDQGMNTEAFF

v_gene: TRBV6-5
abundance: NA
j_gene: TRBJ2-7
d_gene: NA
CDR3nt: TGTGCCACCAAATTACAGGGTCGGGCCTACGAGCAGTACTTC
CDR3aa: CATKLQGRAYEQYF

v_gene: TRBV7-9
abundance: once
j_gene: TRBJ1-3
d_gene: NA
CDR3nt: TGTGCCAGCAGCTTAGTATCCACAGGGAGAAACACCATATATTTT
CDR3aa: CASSLVSTGRNTIYF

v_gene: TRBV3-1/TRBV3-2
abundance: NA
j_gene: TRBJ2-2
d_gene: NA
CDR3nt: TGTGCCAGCAGCCAAGTTCCAGCGAACACCGGGGAGCTGTTTTTT
CDR3aa: CASSQVPANTGELFF

v_gene: TRBV9
abundance: few
j_gene: TRBJ1-6
d_gene: NA
CDR3nt: TGTGCCAGCAGCGAAAGTCGGGGCTATAATTCACCCCTCCACTTT
CDR3aa: CASSESRGYNSPLHF

v_gene: TRBV19
abundance: NA
j_gene: TRBJ1-2
d_gene: NA
CDR3nt: TGTGCCAGTAGTGACAGTTTACCTATCTATGGCTACACCTTC
CDR3aa: CASSDSLPIYGYTF

v_gene: TRBV11-2
abundance: NA
j_gene: TRBJ2-1
d_gene: TRBD1
CDR3nt: TGTGCCAGCAGCCAGACAGGGGGCTCCTACAATGAGCAGTTCTTC
CDR3aa: CASSQTGGSYNEQFF

v_gene: TRBV9
abundance: NA
j_gene: TRBJ2-5
d_gene: TRBD1
CDR3nt: TGTGCCAGCAGCGAAGCCGGGACAGGGGTTAGGACCCAGTACTTC
CDR3aa: CASSEAGTGVRTQYF

v_gene: TRBV5-1
abundance: NA
j_gene: TRBJ1-1
d_gene: NA
CDR3nt: TGCGCCACCAATATACAGGGCGGAACTGAAGCTTTCTTT
CDR3aa: CATNIQGGTEAFF

v_gene: TRBV27
abundance: NA
j_gene: TRBJ2-7
d_gene: NA
CDR3nt: TGTGCCAGCAGTGCCACAGCCTACGAGCAGTACTTC
CDR3aa: CASSATAYEQYF

v_gene: TRBV27
abundance: NA
j_gene: TRBJ2-2
d_gene: TRBD1
CDR3nt: TGTGCCAGCAATACCCTCGGGACAGGTTCTACCGGGGAGCTGTTTTTT
CDR3aa: CASNTLGTGSTGELFF